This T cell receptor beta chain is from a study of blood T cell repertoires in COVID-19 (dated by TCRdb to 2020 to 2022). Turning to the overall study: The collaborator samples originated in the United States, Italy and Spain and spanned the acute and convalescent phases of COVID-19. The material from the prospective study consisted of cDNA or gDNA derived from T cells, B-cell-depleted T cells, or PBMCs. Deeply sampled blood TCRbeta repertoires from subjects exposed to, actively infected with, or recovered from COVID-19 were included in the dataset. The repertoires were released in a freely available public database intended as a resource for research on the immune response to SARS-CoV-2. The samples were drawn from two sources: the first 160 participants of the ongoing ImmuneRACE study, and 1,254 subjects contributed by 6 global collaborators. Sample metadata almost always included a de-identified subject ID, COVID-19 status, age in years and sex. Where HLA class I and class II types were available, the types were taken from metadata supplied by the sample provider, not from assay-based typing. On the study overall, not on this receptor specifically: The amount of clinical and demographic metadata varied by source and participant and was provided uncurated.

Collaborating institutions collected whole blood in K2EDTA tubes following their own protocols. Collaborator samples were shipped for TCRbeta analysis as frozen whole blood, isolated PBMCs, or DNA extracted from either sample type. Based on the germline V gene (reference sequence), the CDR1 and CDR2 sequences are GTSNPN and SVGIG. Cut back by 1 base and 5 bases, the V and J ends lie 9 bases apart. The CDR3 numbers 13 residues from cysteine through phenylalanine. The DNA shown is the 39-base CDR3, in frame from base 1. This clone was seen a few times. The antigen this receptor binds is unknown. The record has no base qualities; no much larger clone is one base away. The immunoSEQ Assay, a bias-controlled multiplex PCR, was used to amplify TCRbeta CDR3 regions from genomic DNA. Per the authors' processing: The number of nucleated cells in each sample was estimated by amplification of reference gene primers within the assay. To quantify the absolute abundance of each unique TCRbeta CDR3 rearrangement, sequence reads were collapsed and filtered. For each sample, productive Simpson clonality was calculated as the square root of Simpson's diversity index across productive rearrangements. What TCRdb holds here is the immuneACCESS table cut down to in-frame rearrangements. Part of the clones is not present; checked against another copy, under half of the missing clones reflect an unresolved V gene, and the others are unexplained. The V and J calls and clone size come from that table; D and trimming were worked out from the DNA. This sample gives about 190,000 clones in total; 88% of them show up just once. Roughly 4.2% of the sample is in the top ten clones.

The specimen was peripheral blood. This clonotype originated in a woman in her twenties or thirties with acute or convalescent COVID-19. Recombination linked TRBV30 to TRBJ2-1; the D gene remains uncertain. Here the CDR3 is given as CAWSARHNNEQFF. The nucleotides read TGTGCCTGGAGTGCCAGACATAACAATGAGCAGTTCTTC.